This TCR beta chain was sequenced for a study of blood T cell repertoires in COVID-19. At the level of the study: The origin of the acute and convalescent COVID-19 samples was the United States, Italy and Spain. From T cells, B-cell-depleted T cells, or PBMCs came the material, which was cDNA or gDNA.

In the original workflow: Nucleated cell number was recorded as an estimate derived from reference gene primer amplification. TCRdb's copy holds only in-frame clones and misses some; the assay was immunoSEQ multiplex PCR. The V and J calls and clone size are taken from that table; D and trimming were inferred from the DNA. The sample contains 300,000 to 350,000 clones, around 90% of which appear only once. Per germline, CDR1 MGHRA and CDR2 YSYEKL. This CDR3 region has 14 residues. Trimming cost V 4 bases and J 10 bases; bases outside gene matches: 10. The source of this sequence is a man aged 18 to 29 with active or convalescent COVID-19. J is TRBJ2-1 and V is TRBV4-1; 7 bases fit TRBD1. Sequenced: peripheral blood. CDR3 region: CASSPGQRLGEQFF. DNA of the CDR3: TGCGCCAGCAGCCCGGGACAGAGGCTTGGCGAGCAGTTCTTC.